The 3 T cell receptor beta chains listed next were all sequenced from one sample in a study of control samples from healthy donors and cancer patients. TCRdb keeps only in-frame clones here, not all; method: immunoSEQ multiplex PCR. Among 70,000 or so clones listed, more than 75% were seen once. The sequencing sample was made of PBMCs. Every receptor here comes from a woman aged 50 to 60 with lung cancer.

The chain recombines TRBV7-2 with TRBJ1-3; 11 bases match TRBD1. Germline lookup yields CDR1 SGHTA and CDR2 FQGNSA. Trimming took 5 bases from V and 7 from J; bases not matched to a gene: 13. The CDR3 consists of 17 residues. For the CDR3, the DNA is TGTGCCAGCAGCCCCCGGACAGGGGGCATTATAAGGAACACCATATATTTT. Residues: CASSPRTGGIIRNTIYF.

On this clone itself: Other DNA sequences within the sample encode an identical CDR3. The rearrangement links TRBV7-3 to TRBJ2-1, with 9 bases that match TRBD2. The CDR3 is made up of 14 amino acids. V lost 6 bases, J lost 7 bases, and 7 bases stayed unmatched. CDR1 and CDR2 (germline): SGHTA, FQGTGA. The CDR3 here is CASSSIAGGNEQFF. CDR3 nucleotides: TGTGCCAGCAGTTCTATCGCGGGGGGGAATGAGCAGTTCTTC.

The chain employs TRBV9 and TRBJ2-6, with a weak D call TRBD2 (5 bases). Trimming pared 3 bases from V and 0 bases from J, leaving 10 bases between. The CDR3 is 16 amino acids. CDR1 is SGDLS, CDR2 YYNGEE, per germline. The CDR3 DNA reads TGTGCCAGCAGCGCCCTAGCCCTCTCTGGGGCCAACGTCCTGACTTTC. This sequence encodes CASSALALSGANVLTF.